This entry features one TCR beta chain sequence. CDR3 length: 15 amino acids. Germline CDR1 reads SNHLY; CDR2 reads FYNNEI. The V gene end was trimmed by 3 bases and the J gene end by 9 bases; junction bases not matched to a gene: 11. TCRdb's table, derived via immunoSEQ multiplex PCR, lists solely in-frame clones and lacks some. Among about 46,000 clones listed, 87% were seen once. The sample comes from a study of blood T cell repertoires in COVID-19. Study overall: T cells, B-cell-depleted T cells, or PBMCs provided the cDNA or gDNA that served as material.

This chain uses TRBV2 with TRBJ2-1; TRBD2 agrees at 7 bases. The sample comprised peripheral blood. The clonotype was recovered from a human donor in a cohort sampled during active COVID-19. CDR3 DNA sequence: TGTGCCAGCAGTGATCGCGCGGGAGTAAGGGGTGAGCAGTTCTTC. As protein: CASSDRAGVRGEQFF.